This T cell receptor (beta chain) was captured in a study of blood T cell repertoires in COVID-19. On the study more broadly: Acute-phase and convalescent COVID-19 samples originated in the United States, Italy and Spain.

The CDR3 is made up of 13 amino acids. V was cut by 9 bases and J by 7 bases, with 18 bases left in between. Sequencing used immunoSEQ multiplex PCR; TCRdb keeps in-frame clones, though not all of them. The data show a few hundred thousand clones, over 75% seen once. J is TRBJ1-1 and V is TRBV23-1; no clear D. TRBV23-1 is annotated as an ORF whose role is uncertain. The origin of this receptor is an older woman with acute or convalescent COVID-19. Sample: peripheral blood. The CDR3 DNA reads TGCGCCAGGAGAGCGGGGTGTCCTCTTGAAGCTTTCTTT. Its protein is CARRAGCPLEAFF.